This TCR beta chain was captured by sequencing in a study of blood T cell repertoires in COVID-19. Source study methods: Amplified reference gene primers provided the basis for estimating nucleated cell counts. TCRdb keeps only in-frame clones here, not all; method: immunoSEQ multiplex PCR. V and J calls plus clone size are reproduced from that table; the DNA served to infer D and trimming. The sample contains roughly 250,000 clones, over 80% of which appear only once. The J segment lost 3 bases and the V segment lost 2 bases, leaving 9 bases of the junction unmatched. Looked up from germline, CDR1 is MGHRA and CDR2 is YSYEKL. CDR3 length equals 18 residues. Participants were aged about 18 to 89 years, lived in about 26 US areas, and enrolled virtually.

The clonotype comes from a woman younger than 35 who had recovered from COVID-19. The rearrangement uses TRBV4-1 and TRBJ2-2, with 10 positions matching TRBD1. The specimen was PBMCs or T cells enriched from blood (not recorded which). In DNA form, the CDR3 reads TGCGCCAGCAGCCAAACCCGCTCCGGGACAGGGGACACCGGGGAGCTGTTTTTT. As protein: CASSQTRSGTGDTGELFF.